These 10 T cell receptor beta chains were all obtained from the same sample, sequenced in a study of blood T cell repertoires in COVID-19. Method: immunoSEQ multiplex PCR; TCRdb's copy keeps in-frame clones and lacks some. The sample consists of roughly 62,000 clones, about nine tenths of them appearing once. Sequenced: peripheral blood. The receptors come from a human donor with acute or convalescent COVID-19. The donor label of this sample is uncertain.

The genes are TRBV11-2 and TRBJ2-1; 15 nucleotides align to TRBD2. The CDR3 loop spans 17 amino acids. Trimming cost V 5 bases and J 13 bases; bases outside gene matches: 15. The V gene's germline CDR1 is SGHAT and CDR2 FQNNGV. The chain's CDR3 is CASSKTGLAGGHVEQFF. CDR3 DNA: TGTGCCAGCAGCAAAACCGGACTAGCGGGAGGGCATGTAGAACAGTTCTTC.

This chain links TRBV2 with TRBJ2-1, with 8 bases that match TRBD1. The CDR3 is made up of 13 amino acids. CDR1 SNHLY and CDR2 FYNNEI come from the germline V gene. The V gene end was trimmed by 11 bases and the J gene end by 2 bases; junction bases not matched to a gene: 5. The DNA for the CDR3 is TGTGCCTCACAGGGGGAGGCCTACAATGAGCAGTTCTTC. As protein: CASQGEAYNEQFF.

V and J are TRBV5-1 and TRBJ2-1, with 10 bases aligning to TRBD1. In germline, CDR1 is SGHRS, CDR2 YFSETQ. CDR3 size: 13 residues. The V and J ends lost 4 bases and 12 bases, in that order; junction bases with no gene match: 7. CDR3 loop: CASSTGTGVRQFF. CDR3 sequence (DNA): TGCGCCAGCAGCACGGGGACAGGGGTTAGGCAGTTCTTC. The full variable domain, rest sourced from reference TRBV5-1 and TRBJ2-1, is KAGVTQTPRYLIKTRGQQVTLSCSPISGHRSVSWYQQTPGQGLQFLFEYFSETQRNKGNFPGRFSGRQFSNSRSEMNVSTLELGDSALYLCASSTGTGVRQFFGPGTRLTVL.

Here the CDR3 DNA reads TGTGCCAGCAGCCAAGACCAAGTGACAGGGCCCGCAGCCACTGAAGCTTTCTTT. Protein sequence: CASSQDQVTGPAATEAFF. The rearrangement joins TRBV4-2 to TRBJ1-1, with 7 bases identical to TRBD1. J gave up 4 bases and V 0 bases, and 14 bases lay outside the gene matches. The CDR3 consists of 18 residues. Germline V gene lookup returns CDR1 LGHNA and CDR2 YNFKEQ.

In this sample, this clone turned up a few times. This chain connects TRBV19 to TRBJ2-2, with 14 bases lining up with TRBD2. Per germline, CDR1 LNHDA and CDR2 SQIVND (reference sequence). CDR3 length: 16 residues. The V segment lost 5 bases and the J segment 4 bases; nucleotides outside the gene matches: 3. DNA of the CDR3: TGTGCCAGTAGTTCGGGGACTAGCGGGAGCACCGGGGAGCTGTTTTTT. As protein: CASSSGTSGSTGELFF.

This clone was detected a few times. The chain uses TRBV19 and TRBJ2-3, with unresolved D. Trimming pared 4 bases from V and 6 bases from J, leaving 11 bases between. Per germline, CDR1 LNHDA and CDR2 SQIVND (reference sequence). CDR3 length: 13 residues. The CDR3 protein is CASSSSGWDTQYF. The DNA for the CDR3 is TGTGCCAGTAGTAGCAGTGGTTGGGATACGCAGTATTTT.

This chain connects TRBV5-1 to TRBJ2-2, with D perhaps matching TRBD2 (6 bases). The germline gives CDR1 SGHRS, CDR2 YFSETQ. Trimming cost V 4 bases and J 2 bases, with 12 bases left between them. CDR3 length equals 15 residues. The CDR3 DNA reads TGCGCCAGCAGCCTGAGGGACTTAAACACCGGGGAGCTGTTTTTT. This sequence encodes CASSLRDLNTGELFF.

This chain connects TRBV6-5 to TRBJ1-2; 8 bases are a match to TRBD1. CDR1 and CDR2 from the germline V gene are MNHEY and SVGAGI. The CDR3 contains 15 residues. The J segment lost 5 bases and the V segment lost 6 bases, leaving 11 bases of the junction unmatched. The CDR3 bases are TGTGCCAGCAGCCGAGAAGGACAGGGCGGGTATGGCTACACCTTC. Its protein is CASSREGQGGYGYTF.

This rearrangement joins TRBV20-1 to TRBJ1-1; D is uncertain. Germline lookup yields CDR1 DFQATT and CDR2 SNEGSKA (reference sequence). V was cut by 4 bases and J by 1 base, with 4 bases left in between. The CDR3 is 11 amino acids. CDR3 sequence (DNA): TGCAGTGCTAACAGGAACACTGAAGCTTTCTTT. This encodes CSANRNTEAFF.

The chain links TRBV24-1 to TRBJ2-7; possibly TRBD2 for D (6 bases). The germline V gene encodes CDR1 KGHDR and CDR2 SFDVKD. Trimming took off 12 bases at V and 1 base at J, with 30 bases between the two ends. CDR3 length equals 18 residues. The CDR3 spells CASPREPPPDGTSYEQYF. The CDR3 nucleotides are TGTGCCTCACCAAGAGAACCCCCGCCAGACGGGACTTCCTACGAGCAGTACTTC.